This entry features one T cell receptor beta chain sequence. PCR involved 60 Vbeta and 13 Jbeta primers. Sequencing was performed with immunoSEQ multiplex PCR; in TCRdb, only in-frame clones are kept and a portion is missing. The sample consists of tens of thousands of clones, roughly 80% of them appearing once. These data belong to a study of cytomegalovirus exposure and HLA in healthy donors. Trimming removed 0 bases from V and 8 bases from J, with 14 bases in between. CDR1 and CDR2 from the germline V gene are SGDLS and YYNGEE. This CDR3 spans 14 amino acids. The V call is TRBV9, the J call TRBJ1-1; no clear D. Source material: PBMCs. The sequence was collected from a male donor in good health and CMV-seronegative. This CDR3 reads CASSVDEVAGEAFF. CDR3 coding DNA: TGTGCCAGCAGCGTAGATGAGGTGGCGGGGGAAGCTTTCTTT.